This record concerns one TCR beta chain sequence. Its specificity is unknown. This sample is drawn from a study of early T cells in non-severe SARS-CoV-2 infection. Study context: From unsorted whole blood, bulk RNA was sequenced, and the chains remained unpaired. Study-wide points: Private and CD4 specificities were missed by VDJdb matching, skewed to anti-spike CD8.

The length of the CDR3 is 15 residues. The germline V and J ends were trimmed by 2 bases and 7 bases, with 15 bases remaining between them. Germline CDR1 and CDR2: SGHVS and FQNEAQ. Attached unique molecular identifiers marked individual cDNA molecules. Via MiXCR, TCRdb re-called the 5' RACE reads, giving one row per CDR3 protein. The table has about 61,000 distinct CDR3 sequences, roughly 10% seen once. This clonotype originated in an adult who was a healthcare worker with PCR-confirmed SARS-CoV-2 infection or an uninfected control (not recorded which). The chain is built from TRBV7-8 and TRBJ1-5; D may be TRBD1 (6 bases). Sequencing used whole blood. Here the CDR3 DNA reads TGTGCCAGCAGCTTAAGGGGGGCCCTCGAGCAGCCCCAGCATTTT. Translated, it gives CASSLRGALEQPQHF.